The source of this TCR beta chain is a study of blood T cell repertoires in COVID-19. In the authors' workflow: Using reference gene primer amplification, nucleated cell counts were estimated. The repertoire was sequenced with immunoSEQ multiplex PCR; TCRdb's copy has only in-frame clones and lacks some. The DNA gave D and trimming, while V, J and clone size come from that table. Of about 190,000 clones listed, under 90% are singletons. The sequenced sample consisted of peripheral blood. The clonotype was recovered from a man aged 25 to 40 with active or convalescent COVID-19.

Here the CDR3 reads CASTRTSGNSYNEQFF. CDR3 DNA: TGTGCCAGCACCAGGACTAGCGGGAACTCCTACAATGAGCAGTTCTTC. V usage is TRBV5-4 and J usage is TRBJ2-1, with 12 bases lining up with TRBD2. In germline, CDR1 is SGHNT, CDR2 YYREEE (reference sequence). The length of the CDR3 is 16 residues. The V gene end was trimmed by 6 bases and the J gene end by 0 bases; junction bases not matched to a gene: 4.